These T cell receptor beta chains were read from a single sample in a study of T-cell reconstitution after alpha-beta-depleted transplantation in children. TCRdb processed the PCR reads anew with MiXCR; each CDR3 protein has one entry. The sample comprises fewer than 250,000 distinct CDR3 sequences, around 8% of which are singletons, and nearly 6.5% rests with the top ten. The sample in question was PBMCs, mostly from graft donor cells, obtained 180 days after TCRalphabeta/CD19-depleted stem cell transplant. These receptor sequences come from a male patient between 5 and 17 years old who had a stem cell transplant for acute lymphoblastic leukemia, so the T cells may come from the graft donor. Both conserved end residues are part of each CDR3.

j_call: TRBJ1-1
v_call: TRBV5-1
cdr3_aa: CASSPDRGLVPEAFF

j_call: TRBJ2-5
v_call: TRBV6-2/TRBV6-3
cdr3_aa: CASSTTWDGTQYF

j_call: TRBJ2-3
v_call: TRBV5-4
cdr3_aa: CASSLGQARTDTQYF

j_call: TRBJ2-1
v_call: TRBV9
cdr3_aa: CASSPILHSYNEQFF

j_call: TRBJ2-5
v_call: TRBV10-3
cdr3_aa: CAISDRAETQYF

j_call: TRBJ2-2
v_call: TRBV13
cdr3_aa: CASSFMAAGELFF

j_call: TRBJ2-5
v_call: TRBV28
cdr3_aa: CASSLAGQGGETQYF

j_call: TRBJ2-5
v_call: TRBV5-1
cdr3_aa: CASSAPLGTKETQYF

j_call: TRBJ2-5
v_call: TRBV20-1
cdr3_aa: CSARTRQGWETQYF

j_call: TRBJ1-1
v_call: TRBV12-3/TRBV12-4
cdr3_aa: CASSQDSYPEAFF

j_call: TRBJ1-1
v_call: TRBV3-1
cdr3_aa: CASSQDHSFSGNSEAFF

j_call: TRBJ2-1
v_call: TRBV12-3/TRBV12-4
cdr3_aa: CASRTRGGQNEQFF

j_call: TRBJ2-7
v_call: TRBV5-1
cdr3_aa: CASSLGTGHYEQYF

j_call: TRBJ2-1
v_call: TRBV5-1
cdr3_aa: CASSLEPGLGWEQFF

j_call: TRBJ1-1
v_call: TRBV5-5
cdr3_aa: CASSLWSSHEAFF

j_call: TRBJ1-1
v_call: TRBV7-6
cdr3_aa: CASSFGGGTTEAFF

j_call: TRBJ2-3
v_call: TRBV5-1
cdr3_aa: CASSLERGGGDTQYF

j_call: TRBJ2-7
v_call: TRBV6-5
cdr3_aa: CASSYSRQGYEQNF

j_call: TRBJ2-7
v_call: TRBV6-1
cdr3_aa: CASSGSTGIHEQYF

j_call: TRBJ2-1
v_call: TRBV9
cdr3_aa: CASSVSKAGGREQFF